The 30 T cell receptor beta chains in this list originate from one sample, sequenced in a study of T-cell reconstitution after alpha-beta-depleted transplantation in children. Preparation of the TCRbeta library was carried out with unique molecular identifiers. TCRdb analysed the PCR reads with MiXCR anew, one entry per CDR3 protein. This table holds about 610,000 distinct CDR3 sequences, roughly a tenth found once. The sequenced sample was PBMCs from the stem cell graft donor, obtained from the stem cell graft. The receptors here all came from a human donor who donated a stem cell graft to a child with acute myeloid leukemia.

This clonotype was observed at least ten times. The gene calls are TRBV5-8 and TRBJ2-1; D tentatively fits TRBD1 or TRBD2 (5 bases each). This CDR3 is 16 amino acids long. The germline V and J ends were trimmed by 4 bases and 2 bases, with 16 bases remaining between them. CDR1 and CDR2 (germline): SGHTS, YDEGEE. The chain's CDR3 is CASSGWGRDPYNEQFF. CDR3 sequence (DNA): TGTGCCAGCAGCGGGTGGGGACGGGACCCCTACAATGAGCAGTTCTTC.

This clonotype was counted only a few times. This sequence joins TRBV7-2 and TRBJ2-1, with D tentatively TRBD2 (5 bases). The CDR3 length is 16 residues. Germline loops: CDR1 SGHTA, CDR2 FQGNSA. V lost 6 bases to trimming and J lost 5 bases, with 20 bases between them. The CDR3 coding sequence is TGTGCCAGCAGTCTACGTCGCGAGGGCCCGGACAATGAGCAGTTCTTC. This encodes CASSLRREGPDNEQFF.

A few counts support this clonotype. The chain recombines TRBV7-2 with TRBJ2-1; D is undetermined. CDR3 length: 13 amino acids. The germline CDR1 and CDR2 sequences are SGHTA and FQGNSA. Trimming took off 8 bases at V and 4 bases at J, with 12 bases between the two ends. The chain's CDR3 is CASGDSRYNEQFF. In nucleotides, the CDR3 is TGTGCCAGCGGTGATAGCCGGTACAATGAGCAGTTCTTC.

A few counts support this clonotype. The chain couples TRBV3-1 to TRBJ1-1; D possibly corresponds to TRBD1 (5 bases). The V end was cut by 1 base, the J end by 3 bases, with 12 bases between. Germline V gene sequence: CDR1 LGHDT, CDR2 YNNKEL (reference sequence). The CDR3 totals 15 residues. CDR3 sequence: CASSQGALGDTEAFF. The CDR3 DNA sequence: TGTGCCAGCAGCCAAGGGGCCCTAGGGGACACTGAAGCTTTCTTT. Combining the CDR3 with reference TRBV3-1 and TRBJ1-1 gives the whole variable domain DTAVSQTPKYLVTQMGNDKSIKCEQNLGHDTMYWYKQDSKKFLKIMFSYNNKELIINETVPNRFSPKSPDKAHLNLHINSLELGDSAVYFCASSQGALGDTEAFFGQGTRLTVV.

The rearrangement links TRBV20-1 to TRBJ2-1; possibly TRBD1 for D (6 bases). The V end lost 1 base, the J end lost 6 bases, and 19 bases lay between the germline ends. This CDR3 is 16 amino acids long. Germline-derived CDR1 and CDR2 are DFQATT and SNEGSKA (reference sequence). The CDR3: CSARGQHAGEINEQFF. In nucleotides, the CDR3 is TGCAGTGCTAGAGGCCAACATGCAGGGGAGATCAATGAGCAGTTCTTC.

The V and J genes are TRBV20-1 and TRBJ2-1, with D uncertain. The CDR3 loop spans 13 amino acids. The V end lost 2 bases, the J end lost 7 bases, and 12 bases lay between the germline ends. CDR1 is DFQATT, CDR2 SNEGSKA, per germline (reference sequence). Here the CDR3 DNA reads TGCAGTGCTAGATCCCGGACGGCGAATGAGCAGTTCTTC. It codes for CSARSRTANEQFF.

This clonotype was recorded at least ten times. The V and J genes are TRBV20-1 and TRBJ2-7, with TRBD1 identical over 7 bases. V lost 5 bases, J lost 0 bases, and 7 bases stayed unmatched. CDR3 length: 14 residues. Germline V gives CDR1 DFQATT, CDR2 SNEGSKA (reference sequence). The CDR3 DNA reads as TGCAGTGCTGAAGACAGGGAGAACTCCTACGAGCAGTACTTC. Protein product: CSAEDRENSYEQYF.

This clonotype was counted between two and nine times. The CDR3 sequence: CASSSQQGASSGANVLTF. The CDR3 DNA follows: TGCGCCAGCAGCTCACAACAGGGGGCTTCTTCCGGGGCCAACGTCCTGACTTTC. V is TRBV5-1 and J is TRBJ2-6; 9 bases line up with TRBD1. V lost 3 bases to trimming and J lost 4 bases; unmatched junction nucleotides: 11. The CDR3 sequence is 18 residues long. Germline loops: CDR1 SGHRS, CDR2 YFSETQ. The full variable domain, its missing parts supplied by reference TRBV5-1 and TRBJ2-6, is KAGVTQTPRYLIKTRGQQVTLSCSPISGHRSVSWYQQTPGQGLQFLFEYFSETQRNKGNFPGRFSGRQFSNSRSEMNVSTLELGDSALYLCASSSQQGASSGANVLTFGAGSRLTVL.

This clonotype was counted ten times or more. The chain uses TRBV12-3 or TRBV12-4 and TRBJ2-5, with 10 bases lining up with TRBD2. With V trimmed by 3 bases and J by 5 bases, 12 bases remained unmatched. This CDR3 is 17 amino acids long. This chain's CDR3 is CASSFRPSGSIEETQYF. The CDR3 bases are TGTGCCAGCAGTTTCCGTCCTAGCGGGAGCATAGAGGAGACCCAGTACTTC.

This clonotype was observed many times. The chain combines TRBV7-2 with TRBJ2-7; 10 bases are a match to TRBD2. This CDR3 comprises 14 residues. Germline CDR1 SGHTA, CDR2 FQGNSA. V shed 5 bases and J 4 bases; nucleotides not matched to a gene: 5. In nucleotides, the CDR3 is TGTGCCAGCAGCCGGACTAGCGGACTATACGAGCAGTACTTC. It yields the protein CASSRTSGLYEQYF.

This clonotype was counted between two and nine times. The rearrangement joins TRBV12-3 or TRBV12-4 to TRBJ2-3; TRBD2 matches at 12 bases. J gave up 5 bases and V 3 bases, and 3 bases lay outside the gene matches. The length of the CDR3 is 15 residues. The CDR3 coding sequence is TGTGCCAGCAGTTTGACTAGCGGGAGAGTAGATACGCAGTATTTT. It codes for CASSLTSGRVDTQYF.

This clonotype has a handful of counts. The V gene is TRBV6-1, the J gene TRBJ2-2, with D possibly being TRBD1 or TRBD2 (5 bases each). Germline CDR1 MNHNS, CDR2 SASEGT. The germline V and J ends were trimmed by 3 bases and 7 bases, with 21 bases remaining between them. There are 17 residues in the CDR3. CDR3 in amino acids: CASSDNTGAMNGGELFF. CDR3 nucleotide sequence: TGTGCCAGCAGTGACAACACCGGGGCCATGAACGGCGGGGAGCTGTTTTTT.

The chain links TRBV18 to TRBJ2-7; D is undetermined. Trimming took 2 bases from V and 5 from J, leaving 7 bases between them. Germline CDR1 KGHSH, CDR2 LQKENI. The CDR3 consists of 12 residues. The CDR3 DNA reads TGTGCCAGCTCACCATCAGGAGACGAGCAGTACTTC. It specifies CASSPSGDEQYF.

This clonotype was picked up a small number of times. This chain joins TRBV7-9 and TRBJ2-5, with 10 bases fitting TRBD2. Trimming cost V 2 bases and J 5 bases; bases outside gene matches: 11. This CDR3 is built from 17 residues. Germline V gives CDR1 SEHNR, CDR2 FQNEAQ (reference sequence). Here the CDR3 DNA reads TGTGCCAGCAGCTTAAGAGCAGGCCTAGCGGGAGTGGAGACCCAGTACTTC. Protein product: CASSLRAGLAGVETQYF.

DNA of the CDR3: TGTGCCACCAGCAGAGACTCAGGGCGGGGTGGGGCCAACGTCCTGACTTTC. It codes for CATSRDSGRGGANVLTF. The chain links TRBV15 to TRBJ2-6; TRBD2 is a possible D gene (6 bases). This CDR3 comprises 17 residues. V lost 0 bases, J lost 3 bases, and 12 bases lay in between. Germline V gene data show CDR1 as LNHNV and CDR2 as YYDKDF (reference sequence).

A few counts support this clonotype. CDR3: CSAREDWGVYNEQFF. CDR3 bases: TGCAGTGCTAGAGAGGACTGGGGGGTTTACAATGAGCAGTTCTTC. This chain links TRBV20-1 with TRBJ2-1, with D perhaps matching TRBD2 (6 bases). V gave up 0 bases and J gave up 4 bases, with 13 bases separating them. This CDR3 is built from 15 residues. From germline, CDR1 is DFQATT and CDR2 SNEGSKA (reference sequence).

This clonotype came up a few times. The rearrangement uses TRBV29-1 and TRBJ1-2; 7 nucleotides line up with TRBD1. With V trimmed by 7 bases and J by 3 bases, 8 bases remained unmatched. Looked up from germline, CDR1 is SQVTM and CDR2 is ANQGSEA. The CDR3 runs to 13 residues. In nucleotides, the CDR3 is TGCAGCGGCATGACAGGGAATGACTATGGCTACACCTTC. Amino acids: CSGMTGNDYGYTF.

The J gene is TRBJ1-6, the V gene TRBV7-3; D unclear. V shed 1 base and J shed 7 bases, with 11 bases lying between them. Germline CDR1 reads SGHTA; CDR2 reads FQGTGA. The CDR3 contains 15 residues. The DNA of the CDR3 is TGTGCCAGCAGCTTAATGGCTGGTCGGAATTCACCCCTCCACTTT. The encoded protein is CASSLMAGRNSPLHF.

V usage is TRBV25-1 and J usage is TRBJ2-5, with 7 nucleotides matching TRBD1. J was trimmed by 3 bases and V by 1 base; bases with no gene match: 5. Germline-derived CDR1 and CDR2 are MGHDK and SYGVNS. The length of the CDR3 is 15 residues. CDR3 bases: TGTGCCAGCAGTGAATTAGGTGGGACAGAAGAGACCCAGTACTTC. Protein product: CASSELGGTEETQYF.

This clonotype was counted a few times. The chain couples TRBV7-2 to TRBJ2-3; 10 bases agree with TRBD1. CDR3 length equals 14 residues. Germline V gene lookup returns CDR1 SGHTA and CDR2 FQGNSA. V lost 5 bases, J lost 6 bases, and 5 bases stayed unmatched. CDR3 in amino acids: CASSHPGQGDTQYF. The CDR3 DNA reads TGTGCCAGCAGCCATCCGGGACAGGGGGATACGCAGTATTTT. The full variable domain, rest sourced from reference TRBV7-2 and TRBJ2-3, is GAGVSQSPSNKVTEKGKDVELRCDPISGHTALYWYRQSLGQGLEFLIYFQGNSAPDKSGLPSDRFSAERTGGSVSTLTIQRTQQEDSAVYLCASSHPGQGDTQYFGPGTRLTVL.

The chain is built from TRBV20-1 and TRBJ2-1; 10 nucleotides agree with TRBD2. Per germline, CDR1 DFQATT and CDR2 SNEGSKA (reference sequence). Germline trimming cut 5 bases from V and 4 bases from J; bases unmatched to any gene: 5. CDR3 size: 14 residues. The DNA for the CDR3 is TGCAGTGCTTACAGCGGGGGGGGGTACAATGAGCAGTTCTTC. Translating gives CSAYSGGGYNEQFF.

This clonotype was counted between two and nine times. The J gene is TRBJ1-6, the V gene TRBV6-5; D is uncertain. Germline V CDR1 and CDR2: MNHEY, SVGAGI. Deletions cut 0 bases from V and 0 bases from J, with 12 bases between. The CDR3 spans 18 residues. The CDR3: CASSYSNRGSSYNSPLHF. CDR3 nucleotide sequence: TGTGCCAGCAGTTACTCGAACCGGGGAAGCTCCTATAATTCACCCCTCCACTTT.

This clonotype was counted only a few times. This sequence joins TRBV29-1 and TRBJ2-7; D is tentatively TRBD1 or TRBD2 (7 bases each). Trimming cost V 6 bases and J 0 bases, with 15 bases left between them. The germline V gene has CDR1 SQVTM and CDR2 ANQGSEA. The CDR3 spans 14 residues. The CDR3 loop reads CSVGRGGNSYEQYF. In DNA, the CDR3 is TGCAGCGTGGGCAGGGGGGGAAACTCCTACGAGCAGTACTTC.

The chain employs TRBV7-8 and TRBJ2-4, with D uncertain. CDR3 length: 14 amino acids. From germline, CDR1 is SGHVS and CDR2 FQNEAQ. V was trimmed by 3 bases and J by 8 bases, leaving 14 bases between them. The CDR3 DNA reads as TGTGCCAGCAGCTTGTTACAGCTTAGGGACATTCAGTACTTC. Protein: CASSLLQLRDIQYF. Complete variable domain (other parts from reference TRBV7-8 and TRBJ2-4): GAGVSQSPRYKVAKRGQDVALRCDPISGHVSLFWYQQALGQGPEFLTYFQNEAQLDKSGLPSDRFFAERPEGSVSTLKIQRTQQEDSAVYLCASSLLQLRDIQYFGAGTRLSVL.

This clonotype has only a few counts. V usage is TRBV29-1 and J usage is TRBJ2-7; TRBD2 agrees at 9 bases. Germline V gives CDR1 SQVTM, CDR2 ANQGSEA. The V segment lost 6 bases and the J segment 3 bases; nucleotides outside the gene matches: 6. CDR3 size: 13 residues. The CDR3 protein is CSVHSGRHYEQYF. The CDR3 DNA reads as TGCAGCGTCCATAGCGGGAGACACTACGAGCAGTACTTC.

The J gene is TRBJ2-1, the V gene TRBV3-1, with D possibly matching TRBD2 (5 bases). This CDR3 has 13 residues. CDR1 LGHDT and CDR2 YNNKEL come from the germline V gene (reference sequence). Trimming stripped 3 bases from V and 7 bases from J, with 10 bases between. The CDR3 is CASSHRGGNEQFF. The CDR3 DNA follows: TGTGCCAGCAGCCACAGAGGAGGAAATGAGCAGTTCTTC.

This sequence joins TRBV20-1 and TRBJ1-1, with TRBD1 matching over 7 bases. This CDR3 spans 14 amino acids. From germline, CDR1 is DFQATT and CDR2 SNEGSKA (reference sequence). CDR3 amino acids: CRPTGVNMDTEAFF. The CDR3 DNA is TGCAGGCCCACAGGGGTTAATATGGACACTGAAGCTTTCTTT.

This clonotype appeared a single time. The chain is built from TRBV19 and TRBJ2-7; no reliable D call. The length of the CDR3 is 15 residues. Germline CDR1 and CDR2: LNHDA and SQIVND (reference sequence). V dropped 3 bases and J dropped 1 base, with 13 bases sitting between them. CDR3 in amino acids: CASSIRSTSSYEQYF. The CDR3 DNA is TGTGCCAGTAGTATCAGGTCGACGTCATCCTACGAGCAGTACTTC.

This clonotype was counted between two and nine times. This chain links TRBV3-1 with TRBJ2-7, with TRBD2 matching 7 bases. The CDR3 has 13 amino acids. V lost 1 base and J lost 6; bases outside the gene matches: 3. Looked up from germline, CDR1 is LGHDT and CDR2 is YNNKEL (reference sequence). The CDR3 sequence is CASSQARGGEQYF. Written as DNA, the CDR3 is TGTGCCAGCAGCCAAGCCCGCGGGGGCGAGCAGTACTTC.

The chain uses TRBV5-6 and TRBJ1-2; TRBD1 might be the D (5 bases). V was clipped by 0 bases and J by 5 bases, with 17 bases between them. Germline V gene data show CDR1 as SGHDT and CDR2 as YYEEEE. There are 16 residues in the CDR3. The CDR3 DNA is TGTGCCAGCAGCTTGGACAGGACCCTCACCAGATATGGCTACACCTTC. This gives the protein CASSLDRTLTRYGYTF.